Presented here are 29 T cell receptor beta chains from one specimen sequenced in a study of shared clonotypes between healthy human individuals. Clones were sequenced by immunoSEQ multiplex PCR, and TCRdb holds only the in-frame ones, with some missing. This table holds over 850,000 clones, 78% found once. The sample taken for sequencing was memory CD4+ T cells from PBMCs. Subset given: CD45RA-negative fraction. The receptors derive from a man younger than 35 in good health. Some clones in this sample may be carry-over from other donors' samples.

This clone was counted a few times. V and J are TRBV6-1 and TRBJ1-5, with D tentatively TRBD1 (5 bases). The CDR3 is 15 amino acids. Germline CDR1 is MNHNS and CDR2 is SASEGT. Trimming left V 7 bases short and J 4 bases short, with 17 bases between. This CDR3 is CASTLGEQTNQPQHF. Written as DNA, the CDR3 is TGTGCCAGCACCCTGGGGGAACAGACGAATCAGCCCCAGCATTTT.

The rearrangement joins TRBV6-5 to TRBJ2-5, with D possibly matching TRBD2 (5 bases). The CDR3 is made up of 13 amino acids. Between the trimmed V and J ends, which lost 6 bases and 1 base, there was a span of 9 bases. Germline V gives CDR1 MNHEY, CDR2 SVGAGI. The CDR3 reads CASRRTGQETQYF. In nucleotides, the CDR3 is TGTGCCAGCAGGAGGACTGGCCAAGAGACCCAGTACTTC.

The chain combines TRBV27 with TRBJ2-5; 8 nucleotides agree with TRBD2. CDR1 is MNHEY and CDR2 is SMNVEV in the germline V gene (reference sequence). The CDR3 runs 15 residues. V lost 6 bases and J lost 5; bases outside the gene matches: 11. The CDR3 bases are TGTGCCAGCAGCCCAAGCGGGAGTGGAGGGGAGACCCAGTACTTC. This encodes CASSPSGSGGETQYF.

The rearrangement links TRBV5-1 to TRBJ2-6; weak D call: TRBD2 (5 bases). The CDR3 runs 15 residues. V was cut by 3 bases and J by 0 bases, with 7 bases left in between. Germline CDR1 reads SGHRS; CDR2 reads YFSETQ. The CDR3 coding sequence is TGCGCCAGCAGCTCCGGGATCTCTGGGGCCAACGTCCTGACTTTC. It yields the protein CASSSGISGANVLTF.

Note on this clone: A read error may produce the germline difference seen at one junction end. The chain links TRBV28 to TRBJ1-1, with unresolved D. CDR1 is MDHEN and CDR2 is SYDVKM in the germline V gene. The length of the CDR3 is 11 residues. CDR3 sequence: CASRAGWRLNF. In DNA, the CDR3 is TGTGCCAGCAGAGCGGGGTGGCGGCTCAACTTT.

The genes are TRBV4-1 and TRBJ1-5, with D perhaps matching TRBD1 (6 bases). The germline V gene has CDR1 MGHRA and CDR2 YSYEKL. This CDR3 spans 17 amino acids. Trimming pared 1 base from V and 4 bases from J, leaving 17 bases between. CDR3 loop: CASSQGVARGQNQPQHF. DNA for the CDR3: TGCGCCAGCAGCCAAGGGGTCGCCAGGGGCCAGAATCAGCCCCAGCATTTT.

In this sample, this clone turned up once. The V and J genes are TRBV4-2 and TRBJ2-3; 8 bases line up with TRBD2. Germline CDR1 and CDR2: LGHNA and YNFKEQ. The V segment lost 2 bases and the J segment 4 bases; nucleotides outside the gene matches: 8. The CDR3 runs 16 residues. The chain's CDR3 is CASSQSAGGLSDTQYF. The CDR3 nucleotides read TGTGCCAGCAGCCAATCTGCGGGAGGTTTATCAGATACGCAGTATTTT.

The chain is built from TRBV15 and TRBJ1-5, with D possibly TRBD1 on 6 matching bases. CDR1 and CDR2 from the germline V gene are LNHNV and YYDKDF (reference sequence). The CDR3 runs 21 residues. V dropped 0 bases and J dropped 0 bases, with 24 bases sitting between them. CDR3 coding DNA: TGTGCCACCAGCAGAGATCGAAGAGGAGCAGGGGAGGGAAATAGCAATCAGCCCCAGCATTTT. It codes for CATSRDRRGAGEGNSNQPQHF.

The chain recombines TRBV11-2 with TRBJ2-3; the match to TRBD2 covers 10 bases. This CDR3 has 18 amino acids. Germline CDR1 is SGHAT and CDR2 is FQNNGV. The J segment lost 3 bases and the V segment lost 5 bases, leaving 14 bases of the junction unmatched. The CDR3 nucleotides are TGTGCCAGCAGCCAGGAACCCCTAGCGGGAGCCCGTACAGATACGCAGTATTTT. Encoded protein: CASSQEPLAGARTDTQYF.

CDR3 sequence reads: CASSYSPGVPYGYTF. The CDR3 DNA sequence: TGTGCCAGCAGTTACTCCCCCGGGGTGCCCTATGGCTACACCTTC. The chain couples TRBV6-5 to TRBJ1-2; D remains unclear. Trimming took off 0 bases at V and 4 bases at J, with 12 bases between the two ends. Germline loops: CDR1 MNHEY, CDR2 SVGAGI. The CDR3 extends over 15 amino acids.

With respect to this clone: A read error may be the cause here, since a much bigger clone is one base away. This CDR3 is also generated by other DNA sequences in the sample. The CDR3 reads CASSPSYEQYF. The DNA of the CDR3 is TGTGCCAGCAGCCCCTCCTACGAGCAGTACTTC. This chain uses TRBV7-9 with TRBJ2-7, with D unresolved. V lost 5 bases and J lost 0, with 2 bases in between. Germline CDR1 is SEHNR and CDR2 is FQNEAQ (reference sequence). This CDR3 has 11 residues.

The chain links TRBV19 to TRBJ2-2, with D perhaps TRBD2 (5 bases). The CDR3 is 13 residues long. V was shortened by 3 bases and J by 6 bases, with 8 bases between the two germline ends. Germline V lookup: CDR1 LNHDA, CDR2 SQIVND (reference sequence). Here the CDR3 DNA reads TGTGCCAGTAGTATGGCGGGTGCCGGGGAGCTGTTTTTT. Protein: CASSMAGAGELFF.

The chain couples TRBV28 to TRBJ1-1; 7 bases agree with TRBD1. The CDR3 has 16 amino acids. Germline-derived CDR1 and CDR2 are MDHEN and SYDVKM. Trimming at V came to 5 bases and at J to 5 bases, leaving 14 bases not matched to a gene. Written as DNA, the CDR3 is TGTGCCAGCAGTCCACGACAGGGAGGTGGGACAACTGAAGCTTTCTTT. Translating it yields CASSPRQGGGTTEAFF.

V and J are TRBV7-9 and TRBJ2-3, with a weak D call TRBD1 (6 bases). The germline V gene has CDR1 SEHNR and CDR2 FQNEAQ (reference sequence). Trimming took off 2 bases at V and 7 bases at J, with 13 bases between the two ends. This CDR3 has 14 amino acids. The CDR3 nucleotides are TGTGCCAGCAGCTTACCGGTGGGGGCGAATACGCAGTATTTT. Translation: CASSLPVGANTQYF.

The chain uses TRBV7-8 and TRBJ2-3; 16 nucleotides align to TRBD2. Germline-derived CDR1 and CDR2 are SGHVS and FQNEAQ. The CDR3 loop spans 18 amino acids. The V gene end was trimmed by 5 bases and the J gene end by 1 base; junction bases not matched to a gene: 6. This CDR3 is CASSRGLAGGFGTDTQYF. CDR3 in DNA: TGTGCCAGCAGCCGGGGACTAGCGGGAGGGTTCGGCACAGATACGCAGTATTTT.

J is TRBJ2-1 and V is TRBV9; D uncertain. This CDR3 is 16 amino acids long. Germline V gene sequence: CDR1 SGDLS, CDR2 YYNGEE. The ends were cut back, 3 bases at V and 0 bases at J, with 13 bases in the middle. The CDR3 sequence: CASSGQGLSSYNEQFF. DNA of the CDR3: TGTGCCAGCAGCGGTCAAGGCCTGAGCTCCTACAATGAGCAGTTCTTC.

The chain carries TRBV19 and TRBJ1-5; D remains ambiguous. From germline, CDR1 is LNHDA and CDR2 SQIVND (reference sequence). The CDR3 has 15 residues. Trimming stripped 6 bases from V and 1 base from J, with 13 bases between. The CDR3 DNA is TGTGCCAGTAGCTACACCCCTCGGAGCAATCAGCCCCAGCATTTT. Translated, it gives CASSYTPRSNQPQHF.

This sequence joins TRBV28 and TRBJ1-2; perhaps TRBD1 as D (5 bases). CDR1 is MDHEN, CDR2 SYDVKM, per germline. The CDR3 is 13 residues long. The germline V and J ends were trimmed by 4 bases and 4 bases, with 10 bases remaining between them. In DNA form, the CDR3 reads TGTGCCAGCAGTTCCCCCGGGGGCTATGGCTACACCTTC. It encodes CASSSPGGYGYTF.

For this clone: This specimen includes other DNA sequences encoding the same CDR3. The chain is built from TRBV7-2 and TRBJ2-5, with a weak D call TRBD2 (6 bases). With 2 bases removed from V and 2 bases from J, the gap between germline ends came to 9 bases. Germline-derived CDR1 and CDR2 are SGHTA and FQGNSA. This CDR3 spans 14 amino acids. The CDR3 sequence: CASSLRAGQETQYF. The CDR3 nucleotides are TGTGCCAGCAGCTTAAGGGCGGGACAAGAGACCCAGTACTTC.

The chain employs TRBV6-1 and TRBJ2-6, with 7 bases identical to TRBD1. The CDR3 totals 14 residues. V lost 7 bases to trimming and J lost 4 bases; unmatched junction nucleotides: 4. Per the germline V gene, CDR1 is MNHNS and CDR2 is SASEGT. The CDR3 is CASNDRAGANVLTF. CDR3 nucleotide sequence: TGTGCCAGCAACGACAGGGCCGGGGCCAACGTCCTGACTTTC.

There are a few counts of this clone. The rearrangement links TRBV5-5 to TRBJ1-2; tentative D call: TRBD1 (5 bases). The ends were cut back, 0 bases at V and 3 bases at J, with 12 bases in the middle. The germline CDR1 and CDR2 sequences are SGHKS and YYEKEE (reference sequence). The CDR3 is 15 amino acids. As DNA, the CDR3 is TGTGCCAGCAGCTTGGGTACAGGAGTAGACTATGGCTACACCTTC. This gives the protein CASSLGTGVDYGYTF.

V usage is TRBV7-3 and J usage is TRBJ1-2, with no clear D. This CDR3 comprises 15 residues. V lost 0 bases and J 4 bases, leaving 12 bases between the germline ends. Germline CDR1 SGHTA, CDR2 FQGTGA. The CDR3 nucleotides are TGTGCCAGCAGCTTAACGGGTACGGGAGGCTATGGCTACACCTTC. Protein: CASSLTGTGGYGYTF.

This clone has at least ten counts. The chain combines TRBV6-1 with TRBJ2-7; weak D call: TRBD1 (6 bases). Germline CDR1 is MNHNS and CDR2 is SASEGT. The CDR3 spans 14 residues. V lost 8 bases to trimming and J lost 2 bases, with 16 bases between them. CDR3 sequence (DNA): TGTGCCAGCCGCCTTATACAGGGTCCCTACGAGCAGTACTTC. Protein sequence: CASRLIQGPYEQYF.

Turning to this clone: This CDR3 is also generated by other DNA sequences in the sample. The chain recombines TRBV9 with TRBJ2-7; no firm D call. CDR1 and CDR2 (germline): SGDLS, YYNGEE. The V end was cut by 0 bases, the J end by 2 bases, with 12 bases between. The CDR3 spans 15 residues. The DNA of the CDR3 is TGTGCCAGCAGCGTAGGTGGCGGAACCCCCTACGAGCAGTACTTC. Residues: CASSVGGGTPYEQYF.

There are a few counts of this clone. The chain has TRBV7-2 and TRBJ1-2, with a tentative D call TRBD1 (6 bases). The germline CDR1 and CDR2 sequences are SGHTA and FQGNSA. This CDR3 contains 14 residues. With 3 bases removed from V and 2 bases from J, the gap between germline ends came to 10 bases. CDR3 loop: CASSFQGINYGYTF. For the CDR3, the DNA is TGTGCCAGCAGCTTCCAGGGGATCAACTATGGCTACACCTTC.

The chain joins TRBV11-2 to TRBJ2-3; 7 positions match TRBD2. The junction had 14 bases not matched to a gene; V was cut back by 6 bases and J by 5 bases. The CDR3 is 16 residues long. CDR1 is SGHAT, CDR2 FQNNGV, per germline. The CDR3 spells CASSSPSGKREDTQYF. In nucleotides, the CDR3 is TGTGCCAGCAGTTCTCCTAGCGGAAAAAGGGAAGATACGCAGTATTTT.

CDR3 sequence: CAISGGYTEAFF. The DNA for the CDR3 is TGTGCCATCAGTGGAGGGTATACTGAAGCTTTCTTT. The rearrangement joins TRBV10-3 to TRBJ1-1; D is ambiguous. The CDR3 runs 12 residues. V was cut by 4 bases and J by 5 bases, with 8 bases left in between. Germline CDR1 reads ENHRY; CDR2 reads SYGVKD.

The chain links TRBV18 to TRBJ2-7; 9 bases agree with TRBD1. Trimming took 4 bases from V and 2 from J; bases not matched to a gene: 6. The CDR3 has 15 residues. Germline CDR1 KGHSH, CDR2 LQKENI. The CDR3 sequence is CASSQTGTGTYEQYF. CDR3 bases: TGTGCCAGCTCACAGACCGGGACAGGGACCTACGAGCAGTACTTC.

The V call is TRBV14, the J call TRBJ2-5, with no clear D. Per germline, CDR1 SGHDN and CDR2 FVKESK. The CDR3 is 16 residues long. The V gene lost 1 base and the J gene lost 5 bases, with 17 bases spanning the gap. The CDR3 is CASSQGFALGWETQYF. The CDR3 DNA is TGTGCCAGCAGCCAAGGCTTTGCCCTGGGATGGGAGACCCAGTACTTC.